This passage covers 9 T cell receptor beta chains from one sample sequenced in a study of human T cells and chemical hapten exposure. MiXCR was run by TCRdb on the RACE reads, yielding one entry per CDR3 protein. The sample consists of about 180,000 distinct CDR3 sequences, around 30% of them appearing once. Time point: pre-sensitization, week 0. This sample's treatment: therapeutic diphenylcyclopropenone sensitization with weekly scalp DPC. The sample consisted of whole blood, taken in connection with sensitization to the hapten diphenylcyclopropenone (DPC). All receptors derive from a woman in her thirties with alopecia areata. Some clones in this sample may be carry-over from other donors' samples.

Here the CDR3 DNA reads TGCGCCAGCAGCCAAGAGTGGGGGAGCTCTGGAAACACCATATATTTT. Its translation is CASSQEWGSSGNTIYF. The chain joins TRBV4-1 to TRBJ1-3; TRBD1 is a possible D gene (5 bases). There are 16 residues in the CDR3. Per the germline V gene, CDR1 is MGHRA and CDR2 is YSYEKL. V was clipped by 0 bases and J by 0 bases, with 9 bases between them.

The chain links TRBV6-6 to TRBJ1-5; possibly TRBD1 for D (5 bases). The CDR3 extends over 15 amino acids. Germline V gene data show CDR1 as MNHNY and CDR2 as SVGAGI (reference sequence). Between the trimmed V and J ends, which lost 0 bases and 7 bases, there was a span of 13 bases. The CDR3 DNA is TGTGCCAGCAGTTACTCGAGTCAGGGCCTCCAGCCCCAGCATTTT. Amino acids: CASSYSSQGLQPQHF.

The rearrangement joins TRBV10-3 to TRBJ2-7, with TRBD2 matching 9 bases. CDR1 is ENHRY and CDR2 is SYGVKD in the germline V gene. This CDR3 has 14 amino acids. V lost 4 bases, J lost 3 bases, and 4 bases stayed unmatched. DNA of the CDR3: TGTGCCATCAGTGTAGCGGGGGCTATCTACGAGCAGTACTTC. Translating it yields CAISVAGAIYEQYF.

This clonotype was counted between two and nine times. The chain couples TRBV29-1 to TRBJ1-2; possible D gene TRBD1, 5 bases. Germline V gene sequence: CDR1 SQVTM, CDR2 ANQGSEA. The CDR3 is 14 amino acids. With 6 bases removed from V and 3 bases from J, the gap between germline ends came to 17 bases. Here the CDR3 reads CSVGTDTTHYGYTF. CDR3 bases: TGCAGCGTCGGGACGGATACCACTCACTATGGCTACACCTTC.

This clonotype has a handful of counts. This chain uses TRBV7-2 with TRBJ2-7, with D hard to call. Trimming removed 1 base from V and 7 bases from J, with 8 bases in between. The CDR3 loop spans 12 amino acids. Germline CDR1 reads SGHTA; CDR2 reads FQGNSA. CDR3 sequence: CASSLEVGEQYF. The CDR3 DNA sequence: TGTGCCAGCAGCTTAGAAGTGGGTGAGCAGTACTTC.

The V call is TRBV2, the J call TRBJ2-3, with D tentatively TRBD1 (6 bases). Germline lookup yields CDR1 SNHLY and CDR2 FYNNEI. The CDR3 covers 14 residues. Trimming removed 7 bases at V and 4 bases at J, with 15 bases between. The CDR3 DNA sequence: TGTGCCAGCAAGACAGGATCATTCGCAGATACGCAGTATTTT. This sequence encodes CASKTGSFADTQYF.

CDR3 DNA: TGTGCCAGCAGCGGGACTGGCCCGAGCTCCTACAATGAGCAGTTCTTC. Translated, it gives CASSGTGPSSYNEQFF. The rearrangement uses TRBV28 and TRBJ2-1; the D gene is possibly TRBD2 (6 bases). The CDR3 runs to 16 residues. Looked up from germline, CDR1 is MDHEN and CDR2 is SYDVKM. Trimming shortened V by 6 bases and J by 0 bases, and 15 bases separated the two germline ends.

The chain has TRBV12-3 or TRBV12-4 and TRBJ2-2; possible D gene TRBD2, 6 bases. Trimming took 5 bases from V and 4 from J, leaving 8 bases between them. The CDR3 has 13 residues. The CDR3 nucleotides are TGTGCCAGCAGTGAGGGACTCACCGGGGAGCTGTTTTTT. Its protein product is CASSEGLTGELFF.

The CDR3 DNA reads TGTGCCAGCAGCCAAGTATTCGCTGTCGCGAATGGCTACACCTTC. Its translation: CASSQVFAVANGYTF. V gene TRBV3-1 combines with J gene TRBJ1-2; D is ambiguous. The CDR3 runs 15 residues. Germline assignment: CDR1 LGHDT and CDR2 YNNKEL (reference sequence). Trimming pared 1 base from V and 6 bases from J, leaving 15 bases between.